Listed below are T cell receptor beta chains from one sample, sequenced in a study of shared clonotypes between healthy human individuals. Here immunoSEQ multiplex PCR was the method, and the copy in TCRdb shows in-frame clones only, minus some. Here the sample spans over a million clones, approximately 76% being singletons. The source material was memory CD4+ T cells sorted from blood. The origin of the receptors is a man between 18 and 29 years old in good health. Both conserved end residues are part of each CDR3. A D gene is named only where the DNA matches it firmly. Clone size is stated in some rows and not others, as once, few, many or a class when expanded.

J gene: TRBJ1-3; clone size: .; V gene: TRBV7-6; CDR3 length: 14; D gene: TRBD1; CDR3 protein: CASSPGQPRNTIYF; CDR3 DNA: TGTGCCAGCAGCCCGGGACAGCCCAGAAACACCATATATTTT
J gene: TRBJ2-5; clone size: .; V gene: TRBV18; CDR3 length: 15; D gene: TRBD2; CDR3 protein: CASLGLAGHQETQYF; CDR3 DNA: TGTGCCAGCCTTGGACTAGCGGGCCACCAAGAGACCCAGTACTTC
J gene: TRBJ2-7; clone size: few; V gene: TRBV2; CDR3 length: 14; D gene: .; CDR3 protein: CASSETRSSYEQYF; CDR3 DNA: TGTGCCAGCAGTGAAACCAGGAGCTCCTACGAGCAGTACTTC
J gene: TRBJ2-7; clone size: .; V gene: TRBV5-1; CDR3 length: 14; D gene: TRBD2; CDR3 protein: CASSLTGLVSEQYF; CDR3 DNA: TGCGCCAGCAGCTTAACGGGACTAGTAAGCGAGCAGTACTTC
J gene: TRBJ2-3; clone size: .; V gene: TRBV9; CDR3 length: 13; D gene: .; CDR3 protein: CASSVSGSDTQYF; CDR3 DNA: TGTGCCAGCAGCGTGTCAGGGTCAGATACGCAGTATTTT
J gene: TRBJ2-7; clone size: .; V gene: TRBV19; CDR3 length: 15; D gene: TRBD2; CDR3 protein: CASSIVAGDHNEQYF; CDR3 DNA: TGTGCCAGTAGTATAGTCGCGGGAGACCACAACGAGCAGTACTTC
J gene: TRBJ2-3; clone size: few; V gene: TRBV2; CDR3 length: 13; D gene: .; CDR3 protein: CASSERRTDTQYF; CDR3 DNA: TGTGCCAGCAGTGAAAGGCGCACAGATACGCAGTATTTT
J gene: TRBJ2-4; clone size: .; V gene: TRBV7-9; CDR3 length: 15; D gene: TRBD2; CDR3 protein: CASSSYQTSVNIQYF; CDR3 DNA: TGTGCCAGCAGCTCTTATCAGACTAGCGTAAACATTCAGTACTTC
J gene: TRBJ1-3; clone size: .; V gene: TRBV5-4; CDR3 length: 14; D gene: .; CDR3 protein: CASSLRGAGNTIYF; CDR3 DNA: TGTGCCAGCAGCTTGAGGGGAGCTGGAAACACCATATATTTT
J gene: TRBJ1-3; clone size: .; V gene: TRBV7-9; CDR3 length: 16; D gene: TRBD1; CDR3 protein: CASSLKGQTTGNTIYF; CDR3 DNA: TGTGCCAGCAGCTTAAAGGGACAGACCACTGGAAACACCATATATTTT
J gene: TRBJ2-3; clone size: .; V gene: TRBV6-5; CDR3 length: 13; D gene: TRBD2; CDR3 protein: CASRGGSIDTQYF; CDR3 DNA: TGTGCCAGCAGGGGCGGGAGCATAGATACGCAGTATTTT
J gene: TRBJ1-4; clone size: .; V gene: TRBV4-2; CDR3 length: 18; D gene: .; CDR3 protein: CASSSPPVPQGRGEKLFF; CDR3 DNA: TGTGCCAGCAGCTCTCCCCCTGTACCACAGGGCCGGGGGGAAAAACTGTTTTTT
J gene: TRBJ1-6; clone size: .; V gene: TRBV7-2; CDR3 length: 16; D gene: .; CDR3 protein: CASHRGASSYNSPLHF; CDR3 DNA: TGTGCCAGTCATCGGGGGGCTAGCTCCTATAATTCACCCCTCCACTTT
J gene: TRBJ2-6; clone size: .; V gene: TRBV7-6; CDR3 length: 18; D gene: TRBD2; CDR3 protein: CASSLKGAGVAGANVLTF; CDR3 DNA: TGTGCCAGCAGCTTAAAAGGCGCGGGAGTGGCCGGGGCCAACGTCCTGACTTTC
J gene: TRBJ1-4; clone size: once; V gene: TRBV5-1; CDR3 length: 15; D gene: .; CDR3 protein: CASFRDGRTNEKLFF; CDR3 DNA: TGCGCCAGCTTTCGGGACGGACGGACTAATGAAAAACTGTTTTTT